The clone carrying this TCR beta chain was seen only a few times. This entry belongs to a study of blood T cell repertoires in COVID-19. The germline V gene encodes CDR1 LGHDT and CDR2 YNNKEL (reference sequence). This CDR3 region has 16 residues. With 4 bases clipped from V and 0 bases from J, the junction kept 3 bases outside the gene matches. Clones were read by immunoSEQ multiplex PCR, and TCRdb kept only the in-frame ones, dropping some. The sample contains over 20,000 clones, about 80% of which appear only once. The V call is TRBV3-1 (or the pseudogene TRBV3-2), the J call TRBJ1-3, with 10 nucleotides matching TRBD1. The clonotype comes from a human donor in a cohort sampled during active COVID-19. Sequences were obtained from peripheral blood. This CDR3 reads CASSRGQGSSGNTIYF. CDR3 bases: TGTGCCAGCAGCCGGGGACAGGGGAGCTCTGGAAACACCATATATTTT.